Listed here are 17 T cell receptor beta chains from one sample, sequenced in a study of technical replicates of blood from several donors. Sequencing used immunoSEQ multiplex PCR; TCRdb keeps in-frame clones, though not all of them. The repertoire has some 14,000 clones, approximately 95% of them found once; the top ten carry 7% to 9%. Material for sequencing was PBMCs. The receptors here all came from a human donor in good health.

This clone was counted a few times. The chain combines TRBV7-9 with TRBJ1-3, with D possibly matching TRBD1 (6 bases). The germline gives CDR1 SEHNR, CDR2 FQNEAQ (reference sequence). Trimming left V 1 base short and J 4 bases short, with 11 bases between. The CDR3 loop spans 15 amino acids. The CDR3 bases are TGTGCCAGCAGCTTAGACGCAGGGGCAGGAAACACCATATATTTT. The encoded protein is CASSLDAGAGNTIYF.

The chain uses TRBV11-2 and TRBJ2-1; D may be TRBD2 (6 bases). Germline loops: CDR1 SGHAT, CDR2 FQNNGV. The ends were cut back, 2 bases at V and 5 bases at J, with 10 bases in the middle. CDR3 length: 14 residues. The CDR3 coding sequence is TGTGCCAGCAGCTTAAGCCGGGGGAACAATGAGCAGTTCTTC. It codes for CASSLSRGNNEQFF.

This chain uses TRBV27 with TRBJ1-4; weak D call: TRBD1 (6 bases). From germline, CDR1 is MNHEY and CDR2 SMNVEV (reference sequence). The CDR3 runs to 14 residues. V shed 0 bases and J shed 6 bases, with 8 bases lying between them. The CDR3 protein is CASSLSRGDEKLFF. In DNA, the CDR3 is TGTGCCAGCAGTTTATCCAGGGGAGATGAAAAACTGTTTTTT.

A single count supports this clone. This CDR3 reads CASSLGGTSGSSYEQYF. CDR3 in DNA: TGTGCCAGCAGCTTAGGCGGGACTAGCGGTAGCTCCTACGAGCAGTACTTC. The genes are TRBV11-1 and TRBJ2-7; 11 nucleotides match TRBD2. CDR3 length: 17 residues. The ends lost 1 base at V and 0 bases at J; junction bases unmatched: 5. Germline assignment: CDR1 SGHAT and CDR2 FQDESV (reference sequence). The whole variable domain, filled in from reference TRBV11-1 and TRBJ2-7, reads EAEVAQSPRYKITEKSQAVAFWCDPISGHATLYWYRQILGQGPELLVQFQDESVVDDSQLPKDRFSAERLKGVDSTLKIQPAELGDSAMYLCASSLGGTSGSSYEQYFGPGTRLTVT.

The gene calls are TRBV5-1 and TRBJ1-4, with 7 bases matching TRBD1. This CDR3 contains 16 residues. After removal of 7 bases from V and 1 base from J, the junction contained 10 bases not matched to a gene. Germline CDR1 and CDR2: SGHRS and YFSETQ. CDR3 sequence reads: CASGKTGTETNEKLFF. As DNA, the CDR3 is TGCGCCAGCGGCAAGACAGGGACGGAAACTAATGAAAAACTGTTTTTT.

V and J are TRBV18 and TRBJ2-2; D ambiguous. Per germline, CDR1 KGHSH and CDR2 LQKENI. V lost 6 bases, J lost 7 bases, and 12 bases lay in between. The CDR3 is 13 amino acids. The CDR3 loop is CASSPEIGGELFF. The DNA for the CDR3 is TGTGCCAGCTCGCCCGAGATTGGCGGGGAGCTGTTTTTT.

This chain connects TRBV6-1 to TRBJ1-3; D may be TRBD1 (5 bases). From germline, CDR1 is MNHNS and CDR2 SASEGT. The CDR3 sequence is 16 residues long. V was clipped by 1 base and J by 4 bases, with 14 bases between them. The CDR3 bases are TGTGCCAGCAGTGAAGGTGGGGGGACGCTAGGAAACACCATATATTTT. This codes for CASSEGGGTLGNTIYF.

The chain uses TRBV7-3 and TRBJ2-2, with 12 bases that match TRBD2. CDR1 and CDR2 from the germline V gene are SGHTA and FQGTGA. The CDR3 length is 15 residues. Trimming removed 6 bases from V and 5 bases from J; junction bases left unmatched: 4. In nucleotides, the CDR3 is TGTGCCAGCAGTCAAGGACTAGCGGGAACCGGGGAGCTGTTTTTT. Translation gives CASSQGLAGTGELFF. Full variable domain (missing parts from reference TRBV7-3 and TRBJ2-2): GAGVSQTPSNKVTEKGKYVELRCDPISGHTALYWYRQSLGQGPEFLIYFQGTGAADDSGLPNDRFFAVRPEGSVSTLKIQRTERGDSAVYLCASSQGLAGTGELFFGEGSRLTVL.

This chain joins TRBV5-1 and TRBJ2-1; 7 bases line up with TRBD2. With 5 bases clipped from V and 7 bases from J, the junction kept 15 bases outside the gene matches. There are 16 residues in the CDR3. Germline V lookup: CDR1 SGHRS, CDR2 YFSETQ. In DNA form, the CDR3 reads TGCGCCAGCAGTACATTATTAGCGGGCCCAAGGAATGAGCAGTTCTTC. Translation gives CASSTLLAGPRNEQFF.

The DNA for the CDR3 is TGTGCCAGCAGGGCCCAGTTAGCGGCTTACAATGAGCAGTTCTTC. This gives the protein CASRAQLAAYNEQFF. This chain connects TRBV6-5 to TRBJ2-1; a weak D match, TRBD2 (6 bases). Germline CDR1 and CDR2: MNHEY and SVGAGI. The CDR3 runs to 15 residues. Trimming stripped 6 bases from V and 4 bases from J, with 16 bases between.

The chain links TRBV7-9 to TRBJ2-7, with 10 positions matching TRBD2. With V trimmed by 4 bases and J by 6 bases, 6 bases remained unmatched. CDR1 and CDR2 (germline): SEHNR, FQNEAQ (reference sequence). The CDR3 runs to 14 residues. The CDR3 is CASSSSGSPTEQYF. The CDR3 DNA reads TGTGCCAGCAGCTCTAGCGGGAGTCCTACCGAGCAGTACTTC.

V is TRBV7-6 and J is TRBJ2-1, with D perhaps matching TRBD2 (5 bases). The germline gives CDR1 SGHVS, CDR2 FNYEAQ. V lost 1 base, J lost 1 base, and 14 bases lay in between. This CDR3 region has 17 residues. CDR3 amino acids: CASSLGFAGSSYNEQFF. In DNA form, the CDR3 reads TGTGCCAGCAGCTTAGGTTTTGCGGGTAGTTCCTACAATGAGCAGTTCTTC.

The chain uses TRBV5-6 and TRBJ2-1; D not certain. Germline assignment: CDR1 SGHDT and CDR2 YYEEEE. This CDR3 comprises 12 residues. The V and J ends lost 8 bases and 3 bases respectively, with 9 bases between them. In DNA, the CDR3 is TGTGCCAGTCGGGTCGGCTACAATGAGCAGTTCTTC. Protein: CASRVGYNEQFF. Filled out from reference TRBV5-6 and TRBJ2-1, the complete variable domain reads DAGVTQSPTHLIKTRGQQVTLRCSPKSGHDTVSWYQQALGQGPQFIFQYYEEEERQRGNFPDRFSGHQFPNYSSELNVNALLLGDSALYLCASRVGYNEQFFGPGTRLTVL.

The chain combines TRBV29-1 with TRBJ2-1, with 7 nucleotides matching TRBD2. In germline, CDR1 is SQVTM, CDR2 ANQGSEA. J gave up 3 bases and V 2 bases, and 7 bases lay outside the gene matches. The CDR3 covers 15 residues. The CDR3 sequence: CSVELAGALYNEQFF. In DNA, the CDR3 is TGCAGCGTTGAACTTGCGGGAGCGCTCTACAATGAGCAGTTCTTC.

The chain uses TRBV7-2 and TRBJ2-1; 9 nucleotides align to TRBD1. V was pared by 2 bases and J by 9 bases, with 11 bases of the junction left unmatched. Germline-derived CDR1 and CDR2 are SGHTA and FQGNSA. The CDR3 has 16 residues. CDR3 in amino acids: CASSLSTGGAAPEQFF. CDR3 sequence (DNA): TGTGCCAGCAGCTTATCTACAGGGGGCGCGGCTCCTGAGCAGTTCTTC.

The chain employs TRBV11-2 and TRBJ2-7; 7 nucleotides match TRBD2. The germline gives CDR1 SGHAT, CDR2 FQNNGV. This CDR3 has 15 amino acids. Trimming cost V 0 bases and J 4 bases; bases outside gene matches: 6. Here the CDR3 DNA reads TGTGCCAGCAGCTTAGACCCGGGACTAACTTACGAGCAGTACTTC. Translating gives CASSLDPGLTYEQYF.

The chain joins TRBV6-5 to TRBJ2-3; tentative D call: TRBD2 (6 bases). The CDR3 runs 16 residues. Trimming stripped 0 bases from V and 2 bases from J, with 12 bases between. Germline V gene lookup returns CDR1 MNHEY and CDR2 SVGAGI. CDR3 sequence reads: CASSYSGGTATDTQYF. The CDR3 DNA reads TGTGCCAGCAGTTACTCCGGCGGGACTGCCACAGATACGCAGTATTTT.